The rows below give T cell receptor beta chains drawn from one sample of a study of beta chain features in type 1 diabetes. Sequenced by immunoSEQ multiplex PCR; TCRdb stores in-frame clones only, minus some. The sample records just over 600,000 clones, about 16% being singletons. Sequencing was done on a sample of naive CD4+ T cells from blood. The origin of the receptors is a man aged 18 to 29 in good health. CDR3s include the opening cysteine and the closing phenylalanine or tryptophan. The D gene is left open where the match is weak. The size field is filled for only some rows; it gives once, few, many or a size class.

NA	TRBV7-3	TRBJ2-7	NA	TGTGCCAGCAGCGCAAACCGCTTAGCCGAGCAGTACTTC	CASSANRLAEQYF
TRBD2	TRBV29-1	TRBJ2-6	NA	TGCAGCGTCGGGGGGACTAGTCGTCCTGGGGCCAACGTCCTGACTTTC	CSVGGTSRPGANVLTF
NA	TRBV6-6	TRBJ1-5	few	TGTGCCAGCAGTTTAGGTAGCAATCAGCCCCAGCATTTT	CASSLGSNQPQHF
NA	TRBV6-1	TRBJ2-7	NA	TGTGCCATCCAGGGTTTCCTCGAGCAGTACTTC	CAIQGFLEQYF
TRBD1	TRBV4-1	TRBJ2-7	once	TGCGCCAGCAGCCAAGAATCAGGGGGATCTTACGAGCAGTACTTC	CASSQESGGSYEQYF
NA	TRBV6-5	TRBJ1-2	once	TGTGCCAGCAGTTACTCTTTAGTCGTGGGGCGCGGCTACACCTTC	CASSYSLVVGRGYTF
TRBD1	TRBV29-1	TRBJ2-2	NA	TGCAGCGTTGGTAGGGGGCGCGTCGGGGAGCTGTTTTTT	CSVGRGRVGELFF
NA	TRBV28	TRBJ1-1	NA	TGTGCCAGCAGTTTAGGGGCAGGTGAAGCTTTCTTT	CASSLGAGEAFF
NA	TRBV30	TRBJ1-5	NA	TGTGCCTGGAGTGGAGGAGTGGACCAGCCCCAGCATTTT	CAWSGGVDQPQHF
NA	TRBV27	TRBJ2-1	NA	TGTGCCAGCAGTCCCCCGACAGAGTACAATGAGCAGTTCTTC	CASSPPTEYNEQFF
TRBD1	TRBV9	TRBJ2-7	NA	TGTGCCAGCAGCGACGGATTGACAGGGCACTCCTACGAGCAGTACTTC	CASSDGLTGHSYEQYF
NA	TRBV18	TRBJ2-5	NA	TGTGCCAGCTCACCGGGCCTACAAGAGACCCAGTACTTC	CASSPGLQETQYF
TRBD1	TRBV10-3	TRBJ2-7	NA	TGTGCCATCAGTTCGGGACAGGGTCCCTACGAGCAGTACTTC	CAISSGQGPYEQYF
NA	TRBV4-3	TRBJ1-4	few	TGCGCCAGCAGCCAAAGGGTACTGAGGGTTTTT	CASSQRVLRVF
NA	TRBV7-2	TRBJ2-2	NA	TGTGCCAGCAGCTTAGCCCCGCCGAGGAACACCGGGGAGCTGTTTTTT	CASSLAPPRNTGELFF
NA	TRBV11-2	TRBJ2-1	few	TGTGCCAGCAGCTTGTTCGGCCCGTTGGGTGATGAGCAGTTCTTC	CASSLFGPLGDEQFF
NA	TRBV5-1	TRBJ2-7	few	TGCGCCAGCAGCTCTTCAAGCACTGGCGAGCAGTACTTC	CASSSSSTGEQYF
NA	TRBV6-5	TRBJ1-2	NA	TGTGCCAGCAGTTTCACAGGAGGGCTGCGTGGCTACACCTTC	CASSFTGGLRGYTF
NA	TRBV2	TRBJ2-7	few	TGTGCCAGCAGTGATGACAGGCTGACTTGGTGGCACTTC	CASSDDRLTWWHF
NA	TRBV19	TRBJ1-1	NA	TGTGCCAGTAGGGAGGGGAACACTGAAGCTTTCTTT	CASREGNTEAFF
TRBD2	TRBV6-1	TRBJ2-1	few	TGTGCCAGCAGTTATCGGGAGGCCTATGAGCAGTTCTTC	CASSYREAYEQFF
NA	TRBV18	TRBJ1-5	few	TGTGCCAGCTCCCAAGGCAGGACCCAGCCCCAGCATTTT	CASSQGRTQPQHF
TRBD2	TRBV11-2	TRBJ2-3	NA	TGTGCCAGCAGCTTAGCGCTAGCGGGAGTGGGAGGCACAGATACGCAGTATTTT	CASSLALAGVGGTDTQYF
NA	TRBV6-5	TRBJ1-2	NA	TGTGCCAGCAGTCCGGACGGAGCAGGCTATGGCTACACCTTC	CASSPDGAGYGYTF
NA	TRBV7-9	TRBJ1-1	few	TGTGCCAGCAGCTTAGAGTTTCAGGGGATGACTGAAGCTTTCTTT	CASSLEFQGMTEAFF
NA	TRBV5-6	TRBJ2-3	once	TGTGCCAGCAGCTTTCCTGGTCTTACAGATACGCAGTATTTT	CASSFPGLTDTQYF
TRBD1	TRBV28	TRBJ2-1	NA	TGTGCCAGCAGTCTCGGACAGGGGGCGCAGAATGAGCAGTTCTTC	CASSLGQGAQNEQFF
TRBD2	TRBV5-1	TRBJ2-1	few	TGCGCCAGCACCCCTGGGGGGGGTCACAATGAGCAGTTCTTC	CASTPGGGHNEQFF
TRBD1	TRBV18	TRBJ2-5	NA	TGTGCCAGCTCTCAACATCAGGGGGTCCAAGAGACCCAGTACTTC	CASSQHQGVQETQYF
TRBD1	TRBV29-1	TRBJ1-5	NA	TGCAGCGTTATCCCGGACAGGGCTGGTCTTCGTGGGCCCCAGCATTTT	CSVIPDRAGLRGPQHF
TRBD1	TRBV5-6	TRBJ2-4	few	TGTGCCAGCAGCGTACAGGGGCTTGGCAAAAACATTCAGTACTTC	CASSVQGLGKNIQYF
NA	TRBV7-9	TRBJ2-1	NA	TGTGCCAGCAGCTTAGGTCAGTCGATTTACAATGAGCAGTTCTTC	CASSLGQSIYNEQFF
NA	TRBV28	TRBJ2-5	NA	TGTGCCAGCAGTTTACTCCCCCGGGTATCGGATAGGGGTTGGGGAGAGACCCAGTACTTC	CASSLLPRVSDRGWGETQYF
NA	TRBV18	TRBJ2-1	NA	TGTGCCAGCTCACCACCGGGGAGCAATGAGCAGTTCTTC	CASSPPGSNEQFF
NA	TRBV15	TRBJ1-5	NA	TGTGCCACCAGCAGAGATCGGGTTAGTCAGCCCCAGCATTTT	CATSRDRVSQPQHF
NA	TRBV4-2	TRBJ2-3	NA	TGTGCCAGCAGCCCGGACACTTTTAGCACAGATACGCAGTATTTT	CASSPDTFSTDTQYF
NA	TRBV9	TRBJ1-4	few	TGTGCCAGCAGCCACAGGGATGAAACTAATGAAAAACTGTTTTTT	CASSHRDETNEKLFF
TRBD1	TRBV28	TRBJ2-1	few	TGTGCCAGCAGCCAGGGGGCGAGAGGTGAGCAGTTCTTC	CASSQGARGEQFF
TRBD2	TRBV10-3	TRBJ2-5	many	TGTGCCATCAGGCTAGCGGGGGAAGAGACCCAGTACTTC	CAIRLAGEETQYF
NA	TRBV25-1	TRBJ1-5	NA	TGTGCCAGCAGTTTCCAGCATTTT	CASSFQHF
NA	TRBV6-5	TRBJ2-7	NA	TGTGCCAGCAGAGTTCAGAGGGGGATGTACGAGCAGTACTTC	CASRVQRGMYEQYF
NA	TRBV7-9	TRBJ2-1	few	TGTGCCAGCAGCTTAGCCGGGGGCAATGAGCAGTTCTTC	CASSLAGGNEQFF
TRBD1	TRBV6-1	TRBJ2-4	few	TGTGCCAGCAGTACAGGGGTGGGAAAACTCGCTCAGTACTTC	CASSTGVGKLAQYF
NA	TRBV15	TRBJ2-7	few	TGTGCCACCAGCCTCGAGCAGGCCTACGAGCAGTACTTC	CATSLEQAYEQYF
TRBD2	TRBV9	TRBJ2-5	NA	TGTGCCAGCAGCTCCACACCGGGAGGGGGAGAGACCCAGTACTTC	CASSSTPGGGETQYF
TRBD2	TRBV10-3	TRBJ2-5	NA	TGTGCCATCAGTGACTCTAGCGGGGGGTTACAAGAGACCCAGTACTTC	CAISDSSGGLQETQYF
NA	TRBV12-5	TRBJ1-2	many	TGTGCTAGTGGTTTGGACGGATTATATGGCTACACCTTC	CASGLDGLYGYTF
NA	TRBV7-3	TRBJ2-1	once	TGTGCCAGCAGCTTATTTGTGGGAGGCGGAGCGCTTACCTACAATGAGCAGTTCTTC	CASSLFVGGGALTYNEQFF
NA	TRBV6-6	TRBJ2-3	few	TGTGCCAGCAGTTCGCAGGGACATCAGTATACGCAGTATTTT	CASSSQGHQYTQYF
NA	TRBV5-4	TRBJ2-5	NA	TGTGCCAGCAGCTTGGCCGGGAACCTGGGAGAGACCCAGTACTTC	CASSLAGNLGETQYF
NA	TRBV2	TRBJ1-5	few	TGTGCCAGCAGTTACTCACAGGGTAATCAGCCCCAGCATTTT	CASSYSQGNQPQHF
NA	TRBV10-3	TRBJ1-2	NA	TGTGCCATCAGTCGGGCGGCAGCAGAATTTTATGGCTACACCTTC	CAISRAAAEFYGYTF
NA	TRBV5-1	TRBJ2-6	few	TGCGCCAGCAGCCCACTGCCCCCTAACTCTGGGGCCAACGTCCTGACTTTC	CASSPLPPNSGANVLTF
NA	TRBV30	TRBJ2-4	NA	TGTGCCTGGAGGCCGAGCCTAGCCAAAAACATTCAGTACTTC	CAWRPSLAKNIQYF
TRBD2	TRBV5-1	TRBJ2-5	few	TGCGCCAGCAGCTTCTCTAGCGGGGGTAGCCAGACCCAGTACTTC	CASSFSSGGSQTQYF
TRBD1	TRBV4-3	TRBJ1-4	NA	TGCGCCAGCAGCCGCGGACAGGGGATTGAAAAACTGTTTTTT	CASSRGQGIEKLFF
TRBD2	TRBV11-3	TRBJ2-1	NA	TGTGCCAGCAGCTCGACTAGCGGGAGGGTGACCAATGAGCAGTTCTTC	CASSSTSGRVTNEQFF